This entry is about one T cell receptor beta chain. No antigen is known for it. Clones were sequenced by immunoSEQ multiplex PCR, and TCRdb holds only the in-frame ones, with some missing. The sample records about 84,000 clones, more than 70% being singletons. These data belong to a study of OX40 agonist ivuxolimab in advanced cancers. Looking at the study overall: Dosing consisted of intravenous ivuxolimab at 0.01 to 10 mg/kg every 2 weeks. Among those enrolled, mean age was 60 years (range about 20 to 79) and approximately 83% were male.

Study-wide results and caveats: Expanded clones were, on average, more numerous in CD8+ T cells than in CD4+.

Trimming took 5 bases from V and 5 from J, leaving 6 bases between them. The CDR3 has 11 amino acids. Germline assignment: CDR1 DFQATT and CDR2 SNEGSKA (reference sequence). The origin of this receptor is an adult with an advanced solid tumor such as melanoma, head and neck, liver or kidney cancer. This sample comprised CD4+ or CD8+ T cells sorted from blood, obtained in a trial of the OX40 agonist ivuxolimab. J is TRBJ1-4 and V is TRBV20-1, with D unclear. The CDR3 here is CSAVLNEKLFF. The DNA for the CDR3 is TGCAGTGCTGTTCTAAATGAAAAACTGTTTTTT.